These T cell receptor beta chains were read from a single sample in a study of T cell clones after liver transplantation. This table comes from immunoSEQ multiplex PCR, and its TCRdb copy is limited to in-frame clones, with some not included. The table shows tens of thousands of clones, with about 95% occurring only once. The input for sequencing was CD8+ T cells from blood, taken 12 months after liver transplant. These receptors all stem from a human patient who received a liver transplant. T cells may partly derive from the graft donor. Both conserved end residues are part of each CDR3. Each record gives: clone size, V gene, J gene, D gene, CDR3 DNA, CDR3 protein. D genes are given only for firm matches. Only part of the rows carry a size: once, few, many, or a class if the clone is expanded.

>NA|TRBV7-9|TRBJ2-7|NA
TGTGCCAGCAGCTTAGTAAGTCGCAGGGGGGACGAGCAGTACTTC
CASSLVSRRGDEQYF
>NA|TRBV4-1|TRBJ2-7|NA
TGCGCCAGCTCTGGGGGGTTAGACGAGCAGTACTTC
CASSGGLDEQYF
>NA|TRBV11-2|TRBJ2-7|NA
TGTGCCAGCAGCTTCGGACAGATCTACGAGCAGTACTTC
CASSFGQIYEQYF
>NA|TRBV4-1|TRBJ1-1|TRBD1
TGCGCCAGCAGCCATAGAACAGGGGCTACGAACACTGAAGCTTTCTTT
CASSHRTGATNTEAFF
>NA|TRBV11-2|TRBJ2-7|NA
TGTGCCAGCAGCTTAGGGGTAGGAGCCTACGAGCAGTACTTC
CASSLGVGAYEQYF
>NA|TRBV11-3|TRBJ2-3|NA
TGTGCCAGCTCCCTCCTTTCAGGGACGGGTGGAGATACGCAGTATTTT
CASSLLSGTGGDTQYF
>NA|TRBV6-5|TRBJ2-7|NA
TGTGCCAGCAGCGGGAGTTTTGGCTACGAGCAGTACTTC
CASSGSFGYEQYF
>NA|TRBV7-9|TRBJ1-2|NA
TGTGCCAGCAGCTTAAGGGTGGCAGGCGGGGGTCGAGGCTACACCTTC
CASSLRVAGGGRGYTF
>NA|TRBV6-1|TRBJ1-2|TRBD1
TGTGCCAGCATGGGACAGGGGTATGGCTACACCTTC
CASMGQGYGYTF
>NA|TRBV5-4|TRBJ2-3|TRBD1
TGTGCCAGCAGTCGGACAGGTCCCACAGATACGCAGTATTTT
CASSRTGPTDTQYF
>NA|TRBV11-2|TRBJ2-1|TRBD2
TGTGCCAGCAGCCTAAGCACCCCCTTGAGCGGGAGGACGAATGAGCAGTTCTTC
CASSLSTPLSGRTNEQFF
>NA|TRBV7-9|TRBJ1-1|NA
TGTGCCAGCAGCTTACCCCGTAACGGTGAAGCTTTCTTT
CASSLPRNGEAFF
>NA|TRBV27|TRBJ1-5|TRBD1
TGTGCCAGCAGCTCGGACAGGGGGCCTTATAGCAATCAGCCCCAGCATTTT
CASSSDRGPYSNQPQHF
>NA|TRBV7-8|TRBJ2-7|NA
TGTGCCAGCAGCCTCCCCAGGGGGAGGCGTTACGAGCAGTACTTC
CASSLPRGRRYEQYF
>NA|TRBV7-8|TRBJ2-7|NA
TGTGCCAGCAGCTTAAGTAGCGCTTCCTACGAGCAGTACTTC
CASSLSSASYEQYF
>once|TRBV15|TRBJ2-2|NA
TGTGCCACCAGCAGAGATCCGGGGACGGTGAACACCGGGGAGCTGTTTTTT
CATSRDPGTVNTGELFF
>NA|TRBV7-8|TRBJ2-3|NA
TGTGCCAGCAGCTTGATAATGTCCACAGATACGCAGTATTTT
CASSLIMSTDTQYF
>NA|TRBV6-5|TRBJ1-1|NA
TGTGCCAGCAGTTATACGGACAGCTCAACTGAAGCTTTCTTT
CASSYTDSSTEAFF
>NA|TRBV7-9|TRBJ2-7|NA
TGTGCCAGCAGCACGCCGGGGCCGCCAGTCCCCTACGAGCAGTACTTC
CASSTPGPPVPYEQYF
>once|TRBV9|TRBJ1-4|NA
TGTGCCAGCAGCCCTGGTAATGAAAAACTGTTTTTT
CASSPGNEKLFF
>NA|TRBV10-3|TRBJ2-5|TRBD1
TGTGCCATCAGTGAGAAGGGGGCCGATGGCCAGTACTTC
CAISEKGADGQYF
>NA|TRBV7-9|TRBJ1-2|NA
TGTGCCAGCAGCTTAGACAGAGCAGCTAACTATGGCTACACCTTC
CASSLDRAANYGYTF
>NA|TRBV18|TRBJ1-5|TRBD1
TGTGCCAGCTCAGGGGCTGATGGCGACAGGGGTATTCAGCCCCAGCATTTT
CASSGADGDRGIQPQHF
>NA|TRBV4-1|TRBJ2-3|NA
TGCGCCAGCATCCCAAAAGTCTCATCTAGCACAGATACGCAGTATTTT
CASIPKVSSSTDTQYF
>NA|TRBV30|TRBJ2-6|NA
TGTGCCTGGAGTGTAAGTGGGGTCGGGGCCAACGTCCTGACTTTC
CAWSVSGVGANVLTF
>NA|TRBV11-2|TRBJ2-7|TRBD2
TGTGCCAGCAGCTTAGCTGGACTAGGAACCTACGAGCAGTACTTC
CASSLAGLGTYEQYF
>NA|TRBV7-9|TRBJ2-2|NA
TGTGCCAGCAGCTTAGGTTCAGCGAACACCGGGGAGCTGTTTTTT
CASSLGSANTGELFF
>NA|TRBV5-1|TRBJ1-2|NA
TGCGCCAGCAGCCTTTACAGGGACGGCTACACCTTC
CASSLYRDGYTF
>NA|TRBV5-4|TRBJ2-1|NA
TGTGCCAGCAGCTTGGGGTTCCACGACAATGAGCAGTTCTTC
CASSLGFHDNEQFF
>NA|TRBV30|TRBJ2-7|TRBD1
TGTGCCTCGGACAGGACCAGCTACGAGCAGTACTTC
CASDRTSYEQYF
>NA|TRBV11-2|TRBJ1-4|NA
TGTGCCAGCAGCTTAGCAGTTTGGGAAAAACTGTTTTTT
CASSLAVWEKLFF
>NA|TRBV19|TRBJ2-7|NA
TGTGCCAGTACCGGGCGGGACGGAGCCTACGAGCAGTACTTC
CASTGRDGAYEQYF
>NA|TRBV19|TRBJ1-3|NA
TGTGCCAGTAGTGCGCGGGACACCTTACAGCTGTATTTT
CASSARDTLQLYF
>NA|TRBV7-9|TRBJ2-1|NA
TGTGCCAGCAGTCCTTCTAGCGCAGGCTACAATGAGCAGTTCTTC
CASSPSSAGYNEQFF
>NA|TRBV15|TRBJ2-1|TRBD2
TGTGCCACCAGCGCCCCTAGCGGGATGTGGTATGAGCAGTTCTTC
CATSAPSGMWYEQFF
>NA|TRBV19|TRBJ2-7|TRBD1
TGTGCCAGTAGCTCGACAGGGGGGATCTACGAGCAGTACTTC
CASSSTGGIYEQYF
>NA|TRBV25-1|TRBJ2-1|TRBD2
TGTGCCAGCAGTCGACTAGCGGGAAAATCCAATGAGCAGTTCTTC
CASSRLAGKSNEQFF
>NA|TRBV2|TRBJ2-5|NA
TGTGCCATCGGGCCAGCTTACCAAGAGACCCAGTACTTC
CAIGPAYQETQYF
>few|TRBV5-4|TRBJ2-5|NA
TGTGCCAGCAGCGTGGACACCCTGGGGACCCAGTACTTC
CASSVDTLGTQYF